These 5 T cell receptor beta chains were all obtained from the same sample, sequenced in a study of Ad26.COV2.S vaccination and SARS-CoV-2 variants. Sequencing was performed with immunoSEQ multiplex PCR; in TCRdb, only in-frame clones are kept and a portion is missing. The table shows 410,000 or so clones, with around 90% occurring only once. Treatment indicated: roughly 19 received Ad26.COV2.S at low or high dose, single or two shots; several received placebo; per-sample allocation not given. The investigators took samples on day 63 after the first vaccine or placebo injection. The sequencing here drew on peripheral blood, taken in a trial of Ad26.COV2.S vaccine versus placebo. The receptors derive from a person between 18 and 59 years old who received the Ad26.COV2.S COVID-19 vaccine or a placebo.

This chain joins TRBV6-5 and TRBJ1-5; D might be TRBD1 (5 bases). CDR3 length: 13 residues. Trimming pared 5 bases from V and 7 bases from J, leaving 12 bases between. Germline lookup yields CDR1 MNHEY and CDR2 SVGAGI. CDR3 nucleotides: TGTGCCAGCAGTACACAACAGGCACAGCCCCAGCATTTT. Protein: CASSTQQAQPQHF.

Only one count was recorded for this clone. The chain carries TRBV28 and TRBJ2-3, with a possible D match to TRBD1 (6 bases). CDR1 is MDHEN and CDR2 is SYDVKM in the germline V gene. Deletions cut 4 bases from V and 6 bases from J, with 14 bases between. The CDR3 contains 14 residues. This CDR3 is CASSSGTTLDTQYF. In DNA, the CDR3 is TGTGCCAGCAGTTCCGGGACAACTTTGGATACGCAGTATTTT. Complete variable domain (other parts from reference TRBV28 and TRBJ2-3): DVKVTQSSRYLVKRTGEKVFLECVQDMDHENMFWYRQDPGLGLRLIYFSYDVKMKEKGDIPEGYSVSREKKERFSLILESASTNQTSMYLCASSSGTTLDTQYFGPGTRLTVL.

This chain joins TRBV20-1 and TRBJ1-2; D unclear. The CDR3 has 11 amino acids. Germline assignment: CDR1 DFQATT and CDR2 SNEGSKA (reference sequence). V gave up 3 bases and J gave up 1 base, with 3 bases separating them. CDR3 region: CSASGNYGYTF. In nucleotides, the CDR3 is TGCAGTGCTAGCGGTAACTATGGCTACACCTTC.

The chain uses TRBV19 and TRBJ2-7, with 15 bases fitting TRBD2. This CDR3 region has 17 residues. Trimming at V came to 4 bases and at J to 6 bases, leaving 10 bases not matched to a gene. Germline-derived CDR1 and CDR2 are LNHDA and SQIVND (reference sequence). The CDR3 region is CASSTWTSGRGPLEQYF. The CDR3 coding sequence is TGTGCCAGTAGTACCTGGACTAGCGGGAGGGGCCCCCTCGAGCAGTACTTC. The complete variable domain, with remaining parts taken from reference TRBV19 and TRBJ2-7, reads DGGITQSPKYLFRKEGQNVTLSCEQNLNHDAMYWYRQDPGQGLRLIYYSQIVNDFQKGDIAEGYSVSREKKESFPLTVTSAQKNPTAFYLCASSTWTSGRGPLEQYFGPGTRLTVT.

This chain connects TRBV6-2 or TRBV6-3 to TRBJ2-7; D ambiguous. This CDR3 region has 13 residues. V lost 2 bases, J lost 2 bases, and 7 bases lay in between. In germline, CDR1 is MNHEY, CDR2 SVGEGT. CDR3 nucleotide sequence: TGTGCCAGCAGTTACAACGCGGCCTACGAGCAGTACTTC. This translates into CASSYNAAYEQYF.